The 28 T cell receptor beta chains in this list originate from one sample, sequenced in a study of identical twins. One entry per CDR3 protein, called by TCRdb with MiXCR from the 5' RACE reads. The sample lists roughly 1,500,000 distinct CDR3 sequences, around 33% occurring once. The specimen sequenced was cord blood. These receptors were obtained from a newborn girl in good health.

This clonotype was seen a handful of times. The rearrangement joins TRBV20-1 to TRBJ2-7; D perhaps matches TRBD2 (6 bases). This CDR3 region has 14 residues. Per germline, CDR1 DFQATT and CDR2 SNEGSKA (reference sequence). The ends were cut back, 4 bases at V and 0 bases at J, with 13 bases in the middle. The CDR3 DNA reads TGCAGTGCTACAGGGACTTCCAGCTCCTACGAGCAGTACTTC. Residues: CSATGTSSSYEQYF.

This clonotype came up a few times. The chain uses TRBV4-2 and TRBJ2-1, with a possible D match to TRBD2 (5 bases). The CDR3 has 15 amino acids. Trimming shortened V by 7 bases and J by 2 bases, and 15 bases separated the two germline ends. CDR1 LGHNA and CDR2 YNFKEQ come from the germline V gene. Written as DNA, the CDR3 is TGTGCCAGCACCAGAACTAGTTCCCCCTACAATGAGCAGTTCTTC. Translating it yields CASTRTSSPYNEQFF.

This clonotype has at least ten counts. V and J are TRBV10-3 and TRBJ2-3, with 12 bases that match TRBD2. After removal of 0 bases from V and 7 bases from J, the junction contained 8 bases not matched to a gene. The length of the CDR3 is 17 residues. The germline gives CDR1 ENHRY, CDR2 SYGVKD. In nucleotides, the CDR3 is TGTGCCATCAGTGAGTCCGGCGTGACTAGCGGGGGTTATACGCAGTATTTT. As protein: CAISESGVTSGGYTQYF.

About this clonotype: Given a much more abundant clone one base away, this may be a read error. V and J are TRBV18 and TRBJ2-5, with TRBD1 matching over 7 bases. Germline V gene lookup returns CDR1 KGHSH and CDR2 LQKENI. This CDR3 has 14 residues. CDR3: CASSRRQGKETRYF. The CDR3, as DNA: TGTGCCAGCTCACGACGACAGGGAAAAGAGACCCGGTACTTC.

This chain links TRBV14 with TRBJ1-1; D is undetermined. CDR3 length: 15 residues. CDR1 and CDR2 (germline): SGHDN, FVKESK. The V and J ends lost 1 base and 1 base respectively, with 10 bases between them. CDR3 in amino acids: CASSQGRASNTEAFF. The CDR3, as DNA: TGTGCCAGCAGCCAAGGGCGGGCCTCGAACACTGAAGCTTTCTTT.

This clonotype has only a few counts. CDR3 region: CASSPTGTGRPYEQYF. The CDR3 DNA follows: TGTGCCAGCAGCCCAACTGGGACAGGGAGACCCTACGAGCAGTACTTC. This sequence joins TRBV28 and TRBJ2-7; 9 nucleotides align to TRBD1. Germline V gene sequence: CDR1 MDHEN, CDR2 SYDVKM. V was pared by 6 bases and J by 2 bases, with 11 bases of the junction left unmatched. This CDR3 comprises 16 residues.

This clonotype was seen only a few times. The V call is TRBV28, the J call TRBJ2-1; 7 nucleotides agree with TRBD2. Per the germline V gene, CDR1 is MDHEN and CDR2 is SYDVKM. Unmatched junction bases numbered 7, after V lost 4 bases and J lost 4 bases. This CDR3 contains 15 residues. The CDR3 region is CASSSGGSGYNEQFF. The CDR3 DNA reads as TGTGCCAGCAGTTCGGGCGGGAGTGGGTACAATGAGCAGTTCTTC.

This clonotype was counted between two and nine times. The chain recombines TRBV9 with TRBJ2-1; unclear D gene. The CDR3 has 13 amino acids. Germline V gives CDR1 SGDLS, CDR2 YYNGEE. V lost 0 bases and J 2 bases, leaving 3 bases between the germline ends. CDR3 region: CASSVDTYNEQFF. The CDR3 DNA is TGTGCCAGCAGCGTAGACACCTACAATGAGCAGTTCTTC.

This clonotype was counted a few times. This rearrangement joins TRBV10-3 to TRBJ1-4; D is unresolved. Germline V gene data show CDR1 as ENHRY and CDR2 as SYGVKD. The V end lost 2 bases, the J end lost 8 bases, and 6 bases lay between the germline ends. This CDR3 has 12 residues. CDR3 region: CAISEATEKLFF. The CDR3 DNA follows: TGTGCCATCAGTGAGGCAACAGAAAAACTGTTTTTT.

Only one count was recorded for this clonotype. One base away lies a much larger clone, so this may be a sequencing read error. V gene TRBV28 combines with J gene TRBJ2-3; 7 nucleotides line up with TRBD2. CDR3 length: 16 amino acids. The junction had 10 bases not matched to a gene; V was cut back by 2 bases and J by 5 bases. The germline CDR1 and CDR2 sequences are MDHEN and SYDVKM. The CDR3 bases are TGTGCCAGCAGTTTAGGGGGGGGTATGTATGGAGATACGCAGTATTTT. It encodes CASSLGGGMYGDTQYF.

The V gene is TRBV10-3, the J gene TRBJ1-2, with D uncertain. V dropped 7 bases and J dropped 2 bases, with 11 bases sitting between them. Germline loops: CDR1 ENHRY, CDR2 SYGVKD. This CDR3 is built from 13 residues. The chain's CDR3 is CAITGLTNYGYTF. The CDR3 nucleotides are TGTGCCATCACAGGACTTACAAACTATGGCTACACCTTC.

The chain couples TRBV20-1 to TRBJ2-1; 7 bases are a match to TRBD2. Germline V gene data show CDR1 as DFQATT and CDR2 as SNEGSKA (reference sequence). The CDR3 runs 18 residues. V was pared by 1 base and J by 0 bases, with 12 bases of the junction left unmatched. The CDR3 here is CSARGVPAGVSSYNEQFF. The CDR3 DNA reads as TGCAGTGCTAGAGGAGTGCCGGCGGGGGTCAGCTCCTACAATGAGCAGTTCTTC.

This clonotype was counted many times. This rearrangement joins TRBV4-1 to TRBJ2-1; D possibly corresponds to TRBD2 (5 bases). CDR3 length: 14 amino acids. Germline lookup yields CDR1 MGHRA and CDR2 YSYEKL. Between the trimmed V and J ends, which lost 0 bases and 8 bases, there was a span of 11 bases. CDR3 in DNA: TGCGCCAGCAGCCAAGATGCTGCGAGGGATGAGCAGTTCTTC. Translated, it gives CASSQDAARDEQFF.

The chain recombines TRBV5-1 with TRBJ1-2; weak D call: TRBD1 (5 bases). The V gene lost 1 base and the J gene lost 4 bases, with 11 bases spanning the gap. The CDR3 spans 14 residues. From germline, CDR1 is SGHRS and CDR2 YFSETQ. CDR3: CASSLMGEAYGYTF. The CDR3 bases are TGCGCCAGCAGCTTGATGGGGGAGGCCTATGGCTACACCTTC.

The V call is TRBV3-1, the J call TRBJ2-3; 10 positions agree with TRBD2. From germline, CDR1 is LGHDT and CDR2 YNNKEL (reference sequence). After removal of 5 bases from V and 5 bases from J, the junction contained 7 bases not matched to a gene. CDR3 size: 15 residues. The CDR3 DNA is TGTGCCAGCAGCAAAAGCGGGGGGGCAGGAGATACGCAGTATTTT. Translated, it gives CASSKSGGAGDTQYF.

The chain carries TRBV20-1 and TRBJ1-5; the match to TRBD1 covers 9 bases. This CDR3 contains 13 residues. Germline-derived CDR1 and CDR2 are DFQATT and SNEGSKA (reference sequence). J was trimmed by 5 bases and V by 4 bases; bases with no gene match: 3. The DNA for the CDR3 is TGCAGTGCTACTTGGACAGGGGATCAGCCCCAGCATTTT. This translates into CSATWTGDQPQHF.

V usage is TRBV12-3 or TRBV12-4 and J usage is TRBJ1-3, with D perhaps matching TRBD1 (6 bases). Trimming stripped 6 bases from V and 2 bases from J, with 14 bases between. This CDR3 spans 15 amino acids. The DNA for the CDR3 is TGTGCCAGCAGCTTCTACTCAGGGGCTGGAAACACCATATATTTT. It yields the protein CASSFYSGAGNTIYF.

This sequence joins TRBV6-1 and TRBJ1-3; 9 positions match TRBD1. V shed 4 bases, J shed 2 bases, and the junction held 6 bases outside the gene matches. The length of the CDR3 is 16 residues. CDR1 and CDR2 from the germline V gene are MNHNS and SASEGT. CDR3 residues: CASSGLRDRAGNTIYF. In nucleotides, the CDR3 is TGTGCCAGCAGTGGTCTCAGGGACAGGGCTGGAAACACCATATATTTT.

The rearrangement uses TRBV2 and TRBJ1-2; 8 nucleotides match TRBD1. This CDR3 is built from 12 residues. Germline V gene data show CDR1 as SNHLY and CDR2 as FYNNEI. Germline trimming cut 11 bases from V and 4 bases from J; bases unmatched to any gene: 6. CDR3 sequence (DNA): TGTGCCTGCAAAGGACAGGGCTATGGCTACACCTTC. As protein: CACKGQGYGYTF.

This clonotype was seen ten or more times. The rearrangement uses TRBV6-5 and TRBJ2-6, with D perhaps matching TRBD1 (6 bases). V dropped 1 base and J dropped 0 bases, with 22 bases sitting between them. The germline V gene encodes CDR1 MNHEY and CDR2 SVGAGI. The CDR3 runs 21 residues. CDR3 in amino acids: CASSYFPLQGNPFSGANVLTF. The CDR3 DNA is TGTGCCAGCAGTTACTTTCCACTACAGGGAAATCCTTTCTCTGGGGCCAACGTCCTGACTTTC.

V and J are TRBV14 and TRBJ2-1; the D gene is possibly TRBD2 (6 bases). The better agreement between TRBJ2-7 and the DNA end casts doubt on the J call. This CDR3 is built from 16 residues. The germline V gene encodes CDR1 SGHDN and CDR2 FVKESK. The CDR3 spells CASSPTGGSSYNEQYF. The DNA of the CDR3 is TGTGCCAGCAGTCCTACAGGAGGGAGCTCCTACAATGAGCAGTACTTC.

This clonotype was seen a few times. The chain carries TRBV12-3 or TRBV12-4 and TRBJ2-1; D is possibly TRBD2 (5 bases). V lost 4 bases and J lost 3, with 13 bases in between. The CDR3 consists of 15 residues. This chain's CDR3 is CASSSRGSFYNEQFF. In DNA, the CDR3 is TGTGCCAGCAGTTCCCGTGGGAGCTTCTACAATGAGCAGTTCTTC.

This clonotype was seen only a few times. The chain employs TRBV6-2 or TRBV6-3 and TRBJ2-7; TRBD2 aligns across 10 bases. With V trimmed by 2 bases and J by 6 bases, 13 bases remained unmatched. The CDR3 spans 17 residues. CDR1 and CDR2 from the germline V gene are MNHEY and SVGEGT. The CDR3 spells CASSYRWLAGALLEQYF. The CDR3 DNA reads TGTGCCAGCAGTTACCGTTGGCTAGCGGGAGCTCTCCTCGAGCAGTACTTC.

This clonotype has just a few counts. The V gene is TRBV27, the J gene TRBJ1-2; tentative D call: TRBD1 (5 bases). The CDR3 runs to 15 residues. Germline V CDR1 and CDR2: MNHEY, SMNVEV (reference sequence). The V end lost 0 bases, the J end lost 2 bases, and 10 bases lay between the germline ends. Here the CDR3 reads CASSLSPGSNYGYTF. CDR3 in DNA: TGTGCCAGCAGTTTATCGCCAGGGTCGAACTATGGCTACACCTTC.

This clonotype was picked up a small number of times. This chain connects TRBV10-3 to TRBJ2-7, with TRBD1 matching 8 bases. Germline trimming cut 1 base from V and 0 bases from J; bases unmatched to any gene: 5. This CDR3 has 16 residues. Per the germline V gene, CDR1 is ENHRY and CDR2 is SYGVKD. The CDR3, as DNA: TGTGCCATCAGTGAGTGGGGGACAGGTAGCTCCTACGAGCAGTACTTC. Its protein is CAISEWGTGSSYEQYF.

The chain links TRBV6-6 to TRBJ2-7, with D tentatively TRBD2 (5 bases). CDR3 length: 13 residues. V was shortened by 8 bases and J by 0 bases, with 11 bases between the two germline ends. CDR1 and CDR2 (germline): MNHNY, SVGAGI (reference sequence). CDR3 DNA sequence: TGTGCCAGCCGAGGACTGTACTCCTACGAGCAGTACTTC. It specifies CASRGLYSYEQYF.

The chain has TRBV5-1 and TRBJ2-3; 9 bases map to TRBD1. From germline, CDR1 is SGHRS and CDR2 YFSETQ. J was trimmed by 6 bases and V by 2 bases; bases with no gene match: 4. This CDR3 has 14 amino acids. CDR3 sequence (DNA): TGCGCCAGCAGCTTACAGGGGGCGGCGGATACGCAGTATTTT. It encodes CASSLQGAADTQYF.

V is TRBV12-3 or TRBV12-4 and J is TRBJ2-4, with D possibly TRBD1 on 6 matching bases. The DNA end lines up better with TRBJ2-5; the J call may be wrong. The CDR3 runs to 18 residues. The CDR3 reads CASSSRGGGFVMLGTQYF. As DNA, the CDR3 is TGTGCCAGCAGTTCCCGAGGTGGGGGCTTCGTGATGTTAGGGACCCAGTACTTC.